This TCR beta chain was recovered during a study of blood T cell repertoires in COVID-19. Study-wide background: Sample material is recorded as cDNA or gDNA derived from T cells, B-cell-depleted T cells, or PBMCs.

In Seattle, patients joined the study during active infection and were tracked longitudinally. The CDR3 is 15 residues long. The germline gives CDR1 MNHEY, CDR2 SMNVEV (reference sequence). Trimming shortened V by 3 bases and J by 7 bases, and 18 bases separated the two germline ends. Methods used by the authors: Amplified reference gene primers provided the basis for estimating nucleated cell counts. Method: immunoSEQ multiplex PCR; TCRdb's copy keeps in-frame clones and lacks some. That table gives V, J and clone size, and the DNA gave D and trimming. This sample carries about 170,000 clones, 84% of them seen once, and the ten largest clones take around 2.7%.

The sequence came from a woman of 80 years or more with COVID-19, enrolled during active disease. The sequencing sample was made of peripheral blood. The chain carries TRBV27 and TRBJ1-2, with D possibly TRBD1 on 6 matching bases. The CDR3 protein is CASSFRLGAIGGYTF. The CDR3 bases are TGTGCCAGCAGTTTTCGTCTGGGGGCGATCGGTGGCTACACCTTC.